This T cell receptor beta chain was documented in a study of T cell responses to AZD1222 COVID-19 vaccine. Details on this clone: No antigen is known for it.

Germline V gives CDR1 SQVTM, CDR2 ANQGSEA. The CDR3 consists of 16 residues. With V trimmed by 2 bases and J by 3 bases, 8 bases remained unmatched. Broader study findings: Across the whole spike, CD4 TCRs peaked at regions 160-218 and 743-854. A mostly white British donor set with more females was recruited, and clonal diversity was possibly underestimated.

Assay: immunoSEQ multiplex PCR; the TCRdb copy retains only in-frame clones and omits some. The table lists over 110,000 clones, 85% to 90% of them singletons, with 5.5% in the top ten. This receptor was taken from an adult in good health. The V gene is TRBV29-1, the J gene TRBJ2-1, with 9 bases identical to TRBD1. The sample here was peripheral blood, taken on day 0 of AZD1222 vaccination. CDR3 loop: CSVEPRDREDYNEQFF. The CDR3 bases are TGCAGCGTTGAACCCCGGGACAGGGAAGACTACAATGAGCAGTTCTTC.